Sequencing of this TCR beta chain was carried out in a study of T-cell reconstitution after alpha-beta-depleted transplantation in children. General observations from the study: At one year after transplant, newly produced T cells mostly accounted for T-cell counts and diversity. Where alpha-beta T cells came from about two months after transplant was reportedly several hundred expanded graft clones. TCRbeta diversity was high at day 60 in some patients (a result of surviving recipient T cells and thymic progenitors).

This clonotype was recorded a few times. Its antigen is unknown. Preparation of the TCRbeta library was carried out with unique molecular identifiers. One entry per CDR3 protein results from TCRdb running MiXCR on the PCR reads. Among around 450,000 distinct CDR3 sequences listed, approximately 10% were seen once. The sequencing used PBMCs, collected before TCRalphabeta/CD19-depleted stem cell transplant. This receptor was obtained from a child aged 2-15 years with inherited bone marrow failure, due to receive a stem cell transplant.

The chain's CDR3 is CASSLGVRARTDTQYF. In DNA form, the CDR3 reads TGTGCCAGCAGCTTAGGGGTGAGGGCCCGCACAGATACGCAGTATTTT. The chain carries TRBV7-2 and TRBJ2-3; maybe TRBD2 (5 bases). Trimming removed 1 base at V and 1 base at J, with 12 bases between. The CDR3 runs 16 residues. Germline-derived CDR1 and CDR2 are SGHTA and FQGNSA.